Below are 14 T cell receptor beta chains sequenced from a single sample in a study of T cell responses to AZD1222 COVID-19 vaccine. Generated by immunoSEQ multiplex PCR, the TCRdb table keeps only in-frame clones and is missing some. This sample carries roughly 160,000 clones, around 90% of them seen once, and the ten largest clones take around 4.6%. The sample consisted of peripheral blood, taken on day 0 of MenACWY control vaccination. These receptors all come from an adult in good health.

The chain employs TRBV7-9 and TRBJ1-3; possible D gene TRBD1, 6 bases. This CDR3 has 16 amino acids. Germline CDR1 reads SEHNR; CDR2 reads FQNEAQ (reference sequence). Trimming shortened V by 0 bases and J by 6 bases, and 15 bases separated the two germline ends. The CDR3 DNA follows: TGTGCCAGCAGCTTAGCGAACGCAGGGGCAGCAAACACCATATATTTT. Translating it yields CASSLANAGAANTIYF.

This clone was seen a single time. The chain couples TRBV24-1 to TRBJ2-7, with TRBD1 as a possible D gene (5 bases). This CDR3 contains 13 residues. The germline gives CDR1 KGHDR, CDR2 SFDVKD. The V gene lost 4 bases and the J gene lost 3 bases, with 9 bases spanning the gap. Here the CDR3 reads CATSDPDSYEQYF. The CDR3, as DNA: TGTGCCACCAGTGACCCTGACAGCTACGAGCAGTACTTC.

The chain combines TRBV6-5 with TRBJ2-1; 7 bases agree with TRBD2. The V gene end was trimmed by 0 bases and the J gene end by 10 bases; junction bases not matched to a gene: 12. Germline V CDR1 and CDR2: MNHEY, SVGAGI. The CDR3 spans 16 residues. The CDR3: CASSYSASGRSWEQFF. The CDR3, as DNA: TGTGCCAGCAGTTACTCGGCTAGCGGACGCTCGTGGGAGCAGTTCTTC.

The genes are TRBV19 and TRBJ1-2, with a possible D match to TRBD1 (5 bases). V lost 3 bases and J lost 5, with 13 bases in between. This CDR3 spans 14 amino acids. Germline CDR1 LNHDA, CDR2 SQIVND (reference sequence). The CDR3 here is CASSIRGTGYGYTF. The CDR3 nucleotides are TGTGCCAGTAGTATTAGGGGCACCGGGTATGGCTACACCTTC.

This chain joins TRBV27 and TRBJ2-5; 7 bases map to TRBD2. The germline V gene has CDR1 MNHEY and CDR2 SMNVEV (reference sequence). J was trimmed by 5 bases and V by 6 bases; bases with no gene match: 9. The CDR3 extends over 14 amino acids. The CDR3 region is CASSPTGTKETQYF. The CDR3, as DNA: TGTGCCAGCAGCCCCACCGGGACTAAGGAGACCCAGTACTTC.

V usage is TRBV3-1 (or the pseudogene TRBV3-2) and J usage is TRBJ2-2; tentative D call: TRBD2 (6 bases). The CDR3 is 16 residues long. Germline values: CDR1 LGHDT, CDR2 YNNKEL (reference sequence). The V gene lost 0 bases and the J gene lost 0 bases, with 8 bases spanning the gap. The CDR3 loop is CASSQEVAANTGELFF. The CDR3 DNA follows: TGTGCCAGCAGCCAAGAGGTAGCGGCGAACACCGGGGAGCTGTTTTTT.

The rearrangement links TRBV30 to TRBJ1-2; D gene unclear. The V end lost 1 base, the J end lost 6 bases, and 9 bases lay between the germline ends. Germline V gene data show CDR1 as GTSNPN and CDR2 as SVGIG (reference sequence). CDR3 size: 12 residues. CDR3 residues: CAWSAAPNGYTF. In nucleotides, the CDR3 is TGTGCCTGGAGTGCAGCCCCCAATGGCTACACCTTC.

The V call is TRBV5-5, the J call TRBJ2-3; 8 nucleotides agree with TRBD2. V lost 3 bases to trimming and J lost 4 bases; unmatched junction nucleotides: 7. The CDR3 totals 15 residues. CDR1 and CDR2 (germline): SGHKS, YYEKEE (reference sequence). The CDR3 region is CASSSRAGVADTQYF. The CDR3 coding sequence is TGTGCCAGCAGCTCCCGAGCGGGAGTGGCAGATACGCAGTATTTT.

This sequence joins TRBV5-6 and TRBJ1-2; the D is unclear. From germline, CDR1 is SGHDT and CDR2 YYEEEE. Trimming stripped 4 bases from V and 7 bases from J, with 8 bases between. The CDR3 extends over 11 amino acids. CDR3 sequence (DNA): TGTGCCAGCAGCGCAATAGCTGGCTACACCTTC. This encodes CASSAIAGYTF.

In its sample, this clone was seen once. The chain couples TRBV5-1 to TRBJ2-1; 9 nucleotides agree with TRBD1. The CDR3 extends over 15 amino acids. V lost 5 bases to trimming and J lost 4 bases; unmatched junction nucleotides: 7. Germline CDR1 is SGHRS and CDR2 is YFSETQ. In nucleotides, the CDR3 is TGCGCCAGCAGTCCTCCGGGACAGGGTTACAATGAGCAGTTCTTC. Translated, it gives CASSPPGQGYNEQFF.

The V gene is TRBV7-9, the J gene TRBJ2-5, with a weak D call TRBD1 (6 bases). Looked up from germline, CDR1 is SEHNR and CDR2 is FQNEAQ (reference sequence). The CDR3 is 14 residues long. Deletions cut 8 bases from V and 5 bases from J, with 18 bases between. The CDR3 DNA is TGTGCCAGCGGAGCAGGGGCCTCGGGGGAGACCCAGTACTTC. Amino acids: CASGAGASGETQYF.

V is TRBV6-5 and J is TRBJ1-1; D may be TRBD1 (5 bases). Germline CDR1 and CDR2: MNHEY and SVGAGI. The CDR3 runs to 15 residues. Trimming left V 0 bases short and J 4 bases short, with 12 bases between. Here the CDR3 DNA reads TGTGCCAGCAGTTACTCTTCGGGGGTTGTCACTGAAGCTTTCTTT. It is translated as CASSYSSGVVTEAFF.

V usage is TRBV7-2 and J usage is TRBJ2-1; D gene ambiguous. Germline V CDR1 and CDR2: SGHTA, FQGNSA. Trimming shortened V by 8 bases and J by 5 bases, and 4 bases separated the two germline ends. This CDR3 is 10 amino acids long. The CDR3 sequence: CASGDNEQFF. The DNA for the CDR3 is TGTGCCAGCGGAGACAATGAGCAGTTCTTC.

This sequence joins TRBV4-1 and TRBJ1-3; D call uncertain. CDR3 length equals 16 residues. The V end lost 0 bases, the J end lost 12 bases, and 21 bases lay between the germline ends. Per germline, CDR1 MGHRA and CDR2 YSYEKL. As DNA, the CDR3 is TGCGCCAGCAGCCAAGATCGTGGACTCCTCATAGGGAACATATATTTT. This sequence encodes CASSQDRGLLIGNIYF.